The present T cell receptor (beta chain) was sequenced within a study of T-cell memory formation after mild COVID-19. Overall study context: Across donors, TCR clusters were largely donor specific.

This clonotype occurred a few times. What it binds is unknown. Barcoded TCR alpha and TCR beta cDNA libraries with UMIs came from 5'RACE using constant-segment primers. TCRdb passed the 5' RACE reads through MiXCR, listing each CDR3 protein once. The sample consists of under 250,000 distinct CDR3 sequences, around 25% of them appearing once. General study points: Clones that shrank (day 15 to 85) were balanced CD4/CD8, whereas later expanders leaned CD4+. Among contracting clones, CD4+ were mainly CM/EM and CD8+ enriched in EMRA.

The receptor comes from an adult woman who had mild COVID-19 (a few samples of this study predate the infection). Cell type and time point are not known. Sequencing was carried out using PBMCs or a T cell subset sorted from them (not recorded which).

As DNA, the CDR3 is TGTGCCAGCAGAACCCCGGGACAGGGGGCCGGGCAGCCCCAGCATTTT. It yields the protein CASRTPGQGAGQPQHF. This sequence joins TRBV6-2 or TRBV6-3 and TRBJ1-5; 12 positions match TRBD1. The germline gives CDR1 MNHEY, CDR2 SVGEGT. The CDR3 runs 16 residues. The junction had 10 bases not matched to a gene; V was cut back by 6 bases and J by 7 bases.